Below are 16 T cell receptor beta chains sequenced from a single sample in a study of T cells in women clearing cervical HPV infection. This table comes from immunoSEQ multiplex PCR, and its TCRdb copy is limited to in-frame clones, with some not included. The sample is made up of roughly 23,000 clones, and the top ten hold approximately 5.4% of it. Sequencing used blood buffy coat. The receptors were gathered from a woman between 18 and 69 years old with a cervical HPV16 infection that either progressed to CIN3+ or cleared (not recorded which).

A word on this clone: With the read ending 3 residues before the CDR3 end, the germline J gene is used to fill in that end. The V and J genes are TRBV5-1 and TRBJ1-4; 8 bases line up with TRBD1. There are 13 residues in the CDR3. Germline CDR1 reads SGHRS; CDR2 reads YFSETQ. CDR3 DNA, as far as it was read: TGCGCCAGCAGCGTAGGGACAGGTGCGGAA. Translating it yields CASSVGTGAE. The complete CDR3 protein is CASSVGTGAELFF. Looking up the rest from reference TRBV5-1 and TRBJ1-4 gives the full variable domain: KAGVTQTPRYLIKTRGQQVTLSCSPISGHRSVSWYQQTPGQGLQFLFEYFSETQRNKGNFPGRFSGRQFSNSRSEMNVSTLELGDSALYLCASSVGTGAELFFGSGTQLSVL.

With regard to this clone: From the germline J gene comes the end of the CDR3, since the read stops 3 residues before it. The gene calls are TRBV7-9 and TRBJ1-2, with 7 bases aligning to TRBD1. The CDR3 is made up of 15 amino acids. Germline V gene lookup returns CDR1 SEHNR and CDR2 FQNEAQ (reference sequence). V shed 2 bases, J shed 4 bases, and the junction held 7 bases outside the gene matches. The CDR3 bases that were read are TGTGCCAGCAGCTTATCTGAGGGGGCGGGCTATGGC. As protein: CASSLSEGAGYG. The full CDR3 sequence reads CASSLSEGAGYGYTF.

Comment on this clone: The read comes to an end 3 residues before the CDR3 does, leaving the germline J gene to fill in the end. This rearrangement joins TRBV14 to TRBJ2-2, with a tentative D call TRBD1 (5 bases). The CDR3 is 16 amino acids. Per germline, CDR1 SGHDN and CDR2 FVKESK. CDR3 DNA, as far as it was read: TGTGCCAGCAGCCAAGGTCAGCTATCTGGGGCCAACGTG. This gives the protein CASSQGQLSGANV. The whole CDR3 sequence is CASSQGQLSGANVLFF.

A remark on this clone: The read terminates 3 residues before the CDR3 end, so the remaining end is supplied by the germline J gene. The genes are TRBV20-1 and TRBJ2-2, with a possible D match to TRBD2 (5 bases). V lost 1 base to trimming and J lost 4 bases, with 10 bases between them. The germline CDR1 and CDR2 sequences are DFQATT and SNEGSKA (reference sequence). The CDR3 has 14 amino acids. CDR3 bases read: TGCAGTGCTAGAGCAGGAGAGGGCACCGGGGAG. Protein sequence: CSARAGEGTGE. The whole CDR3 protein reads CSARAGEGTGELFF.

As regards this clone: The CDR3 extends 3 residues past the end of the read, so its final part is completed from the germline J gene. V and J are TRBV2 and TRBJ1-6; the D gene is possibly TRBD1 (6 bases). The V and J ends lost 6 bases and 5 bases respectively, with 14 bases between them. The CDR3 is made up of 15 amino acids. Germline V gene data show CDR1 as SNHLY and CDR2 as FYNNEI. CDR3: CASSRTDPHNSPLHF. The sequenced CDR3 bases are TGTGCCAGCAGCCGGACAGATCCTCATAATTCACCC.

As for this clone: Germline and junction disagree at one end, which may indicate a read error. The sequenced fragment ends 3 residues before the CDR3 boundary, so the rest is inferred from the germline J gene. The genes are TRBV19 and TRBJ2-1; no clear D gene. This CDR3 is 11 amino acids long. The germline CDR1 and CDR2 sequences are LNHDA and SQIVND (reference sequence). The part of the CDR3 DNA that was read is TGTGCTAGTAGGTTTAACAATGAG. Encoded protein: CASRFNNE. The full-length CDR3 reads as CASRFNNEQFF.

About this clone: The sequence runs out 3 residues before the end of the CDR3; the remainder is reconstructed from the germline J gene. The J gene is TRBJ1-3, the V gene TRBV6-1; D gene ambiguous. The CDR3 spans 10 residues. Germline V gene lookup returns CDR1 MNHNS and CDR2 SASEGT. The sequenced CDR3 bases are TGTGCCAGCAGTGATAAAACC. Encoded protein: CASSDKT. The full CDR3 protein is CASSDKTIYF.

CDR3 amino acids: CASSENPRNTGELFF. The CDR3 bases that were read are TGCGCCAGCAGTGAGAATCCTAGAAACACCGGGGAG. The chain joins TRBV10-1 to TRBJ2-2; D gene unclear. The read terminates 3 residues before the CDR3 end, so the remaining end is supplied by the germline J gene. The germline V gene has CDR1 WNHNN and CDR2 SYGVQD (reference sequence). This CDR3 is 15 amino acids long. The V end was cut by 2 bases, the J end by 2 bases, with 9 bases between.

With regard to this clone: The read gets to within 3 residues of the CDR3 end, and the germline J gene fills in the rest. The V gene is TRBV5-1, the J gene TRBJ2-1; D is possibly TRBD2 (6 bases). V was trimmed by 0 bases and J by 0 bases, leaving 16 bases between them. The CDR3 is 18 amino acids. CDR1 is SGHRS, CDR2 YFSETQ, per germline. The DNA read from the CDR3 is TGCGCCAGCAGCTTGGAGGGAACTAGCCCTTTCTCCTACAATGAG. This gives the protein CASSLEGTSPFSYNE. The CDR3 in full is CASSLEGTSPFSYNEQFF.

About this clone: The CDR3 end falls 3 residues outside the read, so it is completed with the germline J gene. The chain employs TRBV11-2 and TRBJ2-3, with a weak D call TRBD2 (5 bases). CDR3 length equals 14 residues. Per the germline V gene, CDR1 is SGHAT and CDR2 is FQNNGV. Trimming shortened V by 5 bases and J by 5 bases, and 14 bases separated the two germline ends. CDR3 DNA (partial): TGTGCCAGCAGCGTTTGGACTGGAGAAGATACG. The encoded protein is CASSVWTGEDT. The complete CDR3 protein is CASSVWTGEDTQYF. Full variable domain (rest looked up from reference TRBV11-2 and TRBJ2-3): EAGVAQSPRYKIIEKRQSVAFWCNPISGHATLYWYQQILGQGPKLLIQFQNNGVVDDSQLPKDRFSAERLKGVDSTLKIQPAKLEDSAVYLCASSVWTGEDTQYFGPGTRLTVL.

Concerning this clone: The sequenced fragment ends 3 residues before the CDR3 boundary, so the rest is inferred from the germline J gene. This rearrangement joins TRBV5-1 to TRBJ2-5; TRBD2 agrees at 10 bases. The J segment lost 5 bases and the V segment lost 0 bases, leaving 7 bases of the junction unmatched. The CDR3 runs 16 residues. CDR1 is SGHRS and CDR2 is YFSETQ in the germline V gene. This CDR3 is CASSLDVSGGSETQYF. The DNA read from the CDR3 is TGCGCCAGCAGCTTGGATGTTAGCGGGGGGAGTGAGACC.

In the case of this clone: The sequenced fragment ends 3 residues before the CDR3 boundary, so the rest is inferred from the germline J gene. The chain uses TRBV20-1 and TRBJ1-3; D might be TRBD1 (5 bases). The CDR3 is made up of 16 amino acids. Trimming left V 1 base short and J 2 bases short, with 15 bases between. Germline-derived CDR1 and CDR2 are DFQATT and SNEGSKA (reference sequence). The CDR3 loop is CSARGPGRETGNTIYF. The CDR3 bases that were read are TGCAGTGCTAGAGGTCCGGGCAGGGAAACTGGAAACACC.

Of note for this clone: With the read ending 3 residues before the CDR3 end, the germline J gene is used to fill in that end. The J gene is TRBJ2-2, the V gene TRBV6-2 or TRBV6-3; 7 positions match TRBD2. The germline V gene has CDR1 MNHEY and CDR2 SVGEGT. The V segment lost 2 bases and the J segment 5 bases; nucleotides outside the gene matches: 5. The CDR3 is 15 residues long. The CDR3: CASSYGTAGTGELFF. The CDR3 DNA, read in part, is TGTGCCAGCAGTTACGGCACAGCGGGGACCGGGGAG.

The sequenced CDR3 bases are TGTGCCAGCCGTACAGGGTCTGGGGCCAACGTG. Its protein product is CASRTGSGANV. The complete CDR3 sequence is CASRTGSGANVLFF. This chain connects TRBV2 to TRBJ2-2, with a weak D call TRBD1 (6 bases). The CDR3 is cut off 3 residues early in the read; its end comes from the germline J gene. CDR3 length equals 14 residues. Germline V gene data show CDR1 as SNHLY and CDR2 as FYNNEI. Full variable domain (outside the CDR3, taken from reference TRBV2 and TRBJ2-2): EPEVTQTPSHQVTQMGQEVILRCVPISNHLYFYWYRQILGQKVEFLVSFYNNEISEKSEIFDDQFSVERPDGSNFTLKIRSTKLEDSAMYFCASRTGSGANVLFFGEGSRLTVL.

Note on this clone: The sequence runs out 3 residues before the end of the CDR3; the remainder is reconstructed from the germline J gene. The chain employs TRBV11-3 and TRBJ1-1; D is uncertain. CDR1 SGHNT and CDR2 YENEEA come from the germline V gene. The CDR3 has 14 residues. V dropped 2 bases and J dropped 2 bases, with 9 bases sitting between them. CDR3 DNA (partial): TGTGCCAGCAGCTTAAACCCCACTAACACTGAA. Its translation is CASSLNPTNTE. The CDR3 reads in full as CASSLNPTNTEAFF.

For this clone: The CDR3 end is not reached by the read, which stops 3 residues before it; the germline J gene fills it in. The chain carries TRBV18 and TRBJ1-1; 7 nucleotides agree with TRBD1. This CDR3 region has 14 residues. In germline, CDR1 is KGHSH, CDR2 LQKENI. With 0 bases clipped from V and 3 bases from J, the junction kept 1 base outside the gene matches. The CDR3 here is CASSPPGQYTEAFF. CDR3 DNA (partial): TGTGCCAGCTCACCACCGGGACAGTACACTGAA.